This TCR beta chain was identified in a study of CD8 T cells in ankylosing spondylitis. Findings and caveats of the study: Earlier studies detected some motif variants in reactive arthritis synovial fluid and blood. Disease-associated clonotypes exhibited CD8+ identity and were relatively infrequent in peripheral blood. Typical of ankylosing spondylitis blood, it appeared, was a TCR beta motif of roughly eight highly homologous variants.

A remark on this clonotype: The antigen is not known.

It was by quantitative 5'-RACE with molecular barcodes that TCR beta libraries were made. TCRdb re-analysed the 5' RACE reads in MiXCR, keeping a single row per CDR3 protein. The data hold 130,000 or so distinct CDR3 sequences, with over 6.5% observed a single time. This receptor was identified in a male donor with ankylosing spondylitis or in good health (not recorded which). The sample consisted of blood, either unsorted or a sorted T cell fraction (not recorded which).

The CDR3 loop is CSARAQGAGLNSPLHF. The CDR3 DNA reads as TGCAGTGCTAGAGCACAGGGGGCAGGCCTTAATTCACCCCTCCACTTT. V gene TRBV20-1 combines with J gene TRBJ1-6; 9 bases are shared with TRBD1. CDR1 is DFQATT and CDR2 is SNEGSKA in the germline V gene (reference sequence). The length of the CDR3 is 16 residues. V gave up 1 base and J gave up 6 bases; unmatched junction bases: 7.